This TCR beta chain was captured by sequencing in a study of immune evolution from preneoplasia to lung adenocarcinoma. Macro-dissection enriched premalignant or tumor cells before nucleic acid extraction. The repertoire was sequenced with immunoSEQ multiplex PCR; TCRdb's copy has only in-frame clones and lacks some. The repertoire has about 3,600 clones, 70% to 80% of them found once; the top ten carry 12%. This clone occurred once. V lost 1 base and J lost 8; bases outside the gene matches: 3. Looked up from germline, CDR1 is SGHNT and CDR2 is YYREEE (reference sequence). The CDR3 sequence is 14 residues long.

The chain links TRBV5-4 to TRBJ1-4; 9 nucleotides agree with TRBD1. The clonotype comes from a person in their sixties or seventies with lung adenocarcinoma. The sample taken for sequencing was FFPE lung adenocarcinoma in situ tissue. The CDR3 DNA follows: TGTGCCAGCAGCTTGACAGGGGGCGACGAAAAACTGTTTTTT. This gives the protein CASSLTGGDEKLFF.